Here is one T cell receptor beta chain with its context. What it binds is not known. The data stem from a study of response to subunit inactivated influenza vaccine. Overall study results and limits: That few new T cells are recruited by each seasonal influenza vaccination was the authors' suggestion.

Trimming removed 4 bases at V and 4 bases at J, with 7 bases between. Germline lookup yields CDR1 MDHEN and CDR2 SYDVKM. The CDR3 consists of 12 residues. TCRdb reanalysed the RT-PCR reads using MiXCR and keeps one entry per CDR3 protein. The sample lists 590,000 or so distinct CDR3 sequences; around 15% were seen once. This receptor was taken from a man aged 45-65 years who received an inactivated influenza vaccine. The genes are TRBV28 and TRBJ1-2, with a tentative D call TRBD1 (6 bases). The sequencing here drew on PBMCs from blood, taken 14 to 15 days before vaccination. The CDR3 region is CASSSGAYGYTF. The CDR3, as DNA: TGTGCCAGCAGTTCGGGGGCCTATGGCTACACCTTC.